This entry lists 9 T cell receptor beta chains sequenced from one sample in a study of human T cells and chemical hapten exposure. Regarding time point: patch test 2, 6 weeks after DPC sensitization. The treatment was: therapeutic diphenylcyclopropenone sensitization with weekly scalp DPC. MiXCR was run by TCRdb on the RACE reads, yielding one entry per CDR3 protein. The table includes tens of thousands of distinct CDR3 sequences, over 9% detected once. The sample consisted of whole blood, taken in connection with sensitization to the hapten diphenylcyclopropenone (DPC). These receptors originate from a woman in her 50s with alopecia areata. Some clones in this sample may be carry-over from other donors' samples.

The chain carries TRBV20-1 and TRBJ2-1, with TRBD2 matching over 12 bases. Germline values: CDR1 DFQATT, CDR2 SNEGSKA (reference sequence). The CDR3 has 13 amino acids. Trimming cost V 4 bases and J 7 bases; bases outside gene matches: 2. In DNA form, the CDR3 reads TGCAGTGCTATGGGGACTAGCGGGAATGAGCAGTTCTTC. It encodes CSAMGTSGNEQFF.

The chain employs TRBV11-2 and TRBJ1-1; D is uncertain. The CDR3 runs to 13 residues. The V end lost 7 bases, the J end lost 1 base, and 10 bases lay between the germline ends. Germline lookup yields CDR1 SGHAT and CDR2 FQNNGV. The CDR3 nucleotides read TGTGCCAGCACGCTTCGGGGGAACACTGAAGCTTTCTTT. Translated: CASTLRGNTEAFF.

V gene TRBV6-1 combines with J gene TRBJ2-4; D not certain. The CDR3 consists of 15 residues. Trimming pared 2 bases from V and 5 bases from J, leaving 13 bases between. Germline-derived CDR1 and CDR2 are MNHNS and SASEGT. Here the CDR3 reads CASSEWSRIENIQYF. The CDR3 region has the DNA TGTGCCAGCAGTGAATGGAGCCGGATCGAAAACATTCAGTACTTC.

There are many counts of this clonotype. The chain carries TRBV20-1 and TRBJ2-2; 8 nucleotides agree with TRBD2. CDR1 is DFQATT and CDR2 is SNEGSKA in the germline V gene (reference sequence). V lost 6 bases and J lost 0; bases outside the gene matches: 6. CDR3 length: 15 residues. The CDR3 nucleotides read TGCAGTGCCAGTACGGGAGGGCCGAACACCGGGGAGCTGTTTTTT. Translated, it gives CSASTGGPNTGELFF.

The chain couples TRBV9 to TRBJ2-3; a possible D gene is TRBD2 (6 bases). V lost 0 bases and J 0 bases, leaving 14 bases between the germline ends. Germline assignment: CDR1 SGDLS and CDR2 YYNGEE. The CDR3 loop spans 17 amino acids. CDR3 DNA sequence: TGTGCCAGCAGCGTAGGCGCTAGCGCTGCTAGCACAGATACGCAGTATTTT. As protein: CASSVGASAASTDTQYF. The variable domain in full, with the rest retrieved from reference TRBV9 and TRBJ2-3, is DSGVTQTPKHLITATGQRVTLRCSPRSGDLSVYWYQQSLDQGLQFLIQYYNGEERAKGNILERFSAQQFPDLHSELNLSSLELGDSALYFCASSVGASAASTDTQYFGPGTRLTVL.

This clonotype was recorded a few times. The rearrangement joins TRBV7-2 to TRBJ2-3; 14 positions match TRBD2. The germline V gene has CDR1 SGHTA and CDR2 FQGNSA. V dropped 5 bases and J dropped 2; count of bases not matched to a gene: 3. The CDR3 length is 16 residues. CDR3 protein: CASSMTSGRATDTQYF. Written as DNA, the CDR3 is TGTGCCAGCAGCATGACTAGCGGGAGGGCCACAGATACGCAGTATTTT.

This rearrangement joins TRBV5-1 to TRBJ1-1, with D possibly matching TRBD1 (6 bases). The germline gives CDR1 SGHRS, CDR2 YFSETQ. The CDR3 is 12 amino acids. V lost 9 bases to trimming and J lost 8 bases, with 17 bases between them. The CDR3 DNA sequence: TGCGCCACCAGACGGGACAAAGGAGAAGCTTTCTTT. It translates to CATRRDKGEAFF.

This clonotype has a count of ten or more. The V gene is TRBV29-1, the J gene TRBJ2-5, with D possibly matching TRBD2 (6 bases). Germline loops: CDR1 SQVTM, CDR2 ANQGSEA. V lost 4 bases and J 5 bases, leaving 14 bases between the germline ends. The CDR3 has 13 amino acids. The CDR3 sequence is CSVAGTPGETQYF. Here the CDR3 DNA reads TGCAGCGTTGCCGGGACTCCTGGGGAGACCCAGTACTTC.

This clonotype occurred once. This chain connects TRBV3-1 to TRBJ2-7, with D tentatively TRBD2 (6 bases). Per germline, CDR1 LGHDT and CDR2 YNNKEL (reference sequence). V was cut by 1 base and J by 2 bases, with 12 bases left in between. This CDR3 contains 15 residues. The CDR3, as DNA: TGTGCCAGCAGCCAAGGTGGCAGGAGGGCCTACGAGCAGTACTTC. It is translated as CASSQGGRRAYEQYF.